Given below is one TCR beta chain in context. Antigen unknown. This specimen comes from a study of T cells in localized non-small cell lung cancer. Study-wide findings and caveats: Heterogeneity within the tumor remains possible, as just one region underwent sequencing. There was an association of higher blood T cell density with longer overall survival. Tumor showed lower T cell clonality than uninvolved adjacent lung, where it was highest. For the top 100 tumor clones, a median about 62 also appeared in adjacent lung.

This CDR3 has 17 residues. The V gene's germline CDR1 is KGHSH and CDR2 LQKENI. J lost 4 bases, V lost 2 bases, and 9 bases had no gene match. Clones were read by immunoSEQ multiplex PCR, and TCRdb kept only the in-frame ones, dropping some. The profile shows about 70,000 clones, about 90% of them singletons. The chain carries TRBV18 and TRBJ1-2; TRBD1 matches 11 bases. Material: peripheral blood, obtained before any cancer treatment. The origin of this receptor is a male donor aged 60 or older with stage III squamous cell lung carcinoma. This chain's CDR3 is CASSPRTGGFAVYGYTF. CDR3 coding DNA: TGTGCCAGCTCACCAAGGACAGGGGGCTTCGCTGTCTATGGCTACACCTTC.